This paragraph reports one T cell receptor (beta chain). The data stem from a study of blood T cell repertoires in COVID-19. In the study overall: Sites in the United States, Italy and Spain provided acute and convalescent COVID-19 samples. Sources were T cells, B-cell-depleted T cells, or PBMCs; the material itself was cDNA or gDNA.

CDR1 is MGHRA and CDR2 is YSYEKL in the germline V gene. The V gene end was trimmed by 4 bases and the J gene end by 4 bases; junction bases not matched to a gene: 11. The CDR3 spans 18 residues. Assay: immunoSEQ multiplex PCR; the TCRdb copy retains only in-frame clones and omits some. This table holds approximately 350,000 clones, 87% found once. The chain is built from TRBV4-1 and TRBJ2-7; 15 positions agree with TRBD2. The TCR sequence derives from a woman aged 50 to 60 with COVID-19, enrolled during active disease. Source material: peripheral blood. In DNA form, the CDR3 reads TGCGCCAGCAGCCGTGGACTAGCGGGAGGGACGTTGGGGTACGAGCAGTACTTC. It codes for CASSRGLAGGTLGYEQYF.